This TCR beta chain came from a study of shared clonotypes between healthy human individuals. Findings and limits, study-wide: Researchers found naive subsets generally carried larger estimated richness than memory subsets.

A note on this clone: Its antigen is unknown.

Healthy adults negative for HIV, lacking recent acute infections or vaccinations, served as donors. Germline CDR1 and CDR2: SGHRS and YFSETQ. The CDR3 totals 14 residues. With 2 bases removed from V and 7 bases from J, the gap between germline ends came to 15 bases. Profiling relied on immunoSEQ multiplex PCR, and the TCRdb table lists in-frame clones only, not all of them. The sample has 1.5 million to 1.9 million clones, 95% to 99% seen once. This clonotype was sampled from a man aged 30 to 39 in good health. Sequenced material: naive CD4+ T cells sorted from blood. The subset was: CD45RA+ positively selected. V and J are TRBV5-1 and TRBJ1-1; D is uncertain. Written as DNA, the CDR3 is TGCGCCAGCAGCTTACGCTCCACGGAAGTTGAAGCTTTCTTT. This encodes CASSLRSTEVEAFF.